Shown below are 15 T cell receptor beta chains from a single sample sequenced in a study of blood T cell repertoires in COVID-19. Assay used: immunoSEQ multiplex PCR; TCRdb lists only in-frame clones, some missing. Of hundreds of thousands of clones in the sample, less than 90% were seen once. Sequencing was carried out using peripheral blood. These TCRs come from a woman aged 55 to 70 with COVID-19, enrolled during active disease.

This chain uses TRBV3-1 (or the pseudogene TRBV3-2) with TRBJ2-3; possibly TRBD2 for D (6 bases). This CDR3 is 16 amino acids long. The V end was cut by 0 bases, the J end by 0 bases, with 10 bases between. The germline V gene has CDR1 LGHDT and CDR2 YNNKEL (reference sequence). CDR3 nucleotide sequence: TGTGCCAGCAGCCAAGAGGGCGGGGTTAGCACAGATACGCAGTATTTT. Amino acids: CASSQEGGVSTDTQYF.

The chain uses TRBV29-1 and TRBJ1-2; tentative D call: TRBD1 (6 bases). V shed 5 bases and J shed 3 bases, with 19 bases lying between them. The germline gives CDR1 SQVTM, CDR2 ANQGSEA. CDR3 length: 15 amino acids. CDR3 DNA: TGCAGCGTTCTACGGGGGGCAAGTCGGTACTATGGCTACACCTTC. Amino acid sequence: CSVLRGASRYYGYTF.

The rearrangement joins TRBV7-2 to TRBJ1-2; no clear D. This CDR3 comprises 13 residues. Looked up from germline, CDR1 is SGHTA and CDR2 is FQGNSA. V was cut by 4 bases and J by 8 bases, with 14 bases left in between. The CDR3 DNA follows: TGTGCCAGCAGCTACTCGGGAGGAGGGGGCTACACCTTC. Translating gives CASSYSGGGGYTF.

The V gene is TRBV5-6, the J gene TRBJ2-7; D uncertain. CDR3 length: 14 residues. Germline V gene sequence: CDR1 SGHDT, CDR2 YYEEEE. The V and J ends lost 2 bases and 3 bases respectively, with 12 bases between them. The chain's CDR3 is CASSLTLTVYEQYF. The CDR3 DNA reads as TGTGCCAGCAGCTTAACTCTTACAGTCTACGAGCAGTACTTC.

This chain uses TRBV2 with TRBJ2-3, with a tentative D call TRBD2 (5 bases). From germline, CDR1 is SNHLY and CDR2 FYNNEI. The CDR3 totals 15 residues. V lost 4 bases to trimming and J lost 2 bases, with 13 bases between them. The CDR3 loop reads CASSVLATYTDTQYF. The CDR3 nucleotides are TGTGCCAGCAGTGTGCTAGCTACATACACAGATACGCAGTATTTT. Filled out from reference TRBV2 and TRBJ2-3, the complete variable domain reads EPEVTQTPSHQVTQMGQEVILRCVPISNHLYFYWYRQILGQKVEFLVSFYNNEISEKSEIFDDQFSVERPDGSNFTLKIRSTKLEDSAMYFCASSVLATYTDTQYFGPGTRLTVL.

The rearrangement links TRBV2 to TRBJ2-7; 9 bases line up with TRBD2. The CDR3 is 16 residues long. V shed 2 bases and J 0 bases; nucleotides not matched to a gene: 5. Germline V CDR1 and CDR2: SNHLY, FYNNEI. Here the CDR3 DNA reads TGTGCCAGCAGTGAAATCAAGCGGGGGGACTCCTACGAGCAGTACTTC. It is translated as CASSEIKRGDSYEQYF.

V and J are TRBV18 and TRBJ1-2; possibly TRBD1 for D (5 bases). V dropped 3 bases and J dropped 8 bases, with 13 bases sitting between them. Per germline, CDR1 KGHSH and CDR2 LQKENI. This CDR3 is built from 13 residues. In DNA, the CDR3 is TGTGCCAGCTCACCGACCACAGGCAGGGGCTACACCTTC. Encoded protein: CASSPTTGRGYTF.

This clone was recorded a few times. A far more abundant clone sits one base away, making this likely a read error. The chain carries TRBV7-2 and TRBJ1-5, with 10 bases fitting TRBD1. Germline assignment: CDR1 SGHTA and CDR2 FQGNSA. The CDR3 has 15 residues. J was trimmed by 4 bases and V by 1 base; bases with no gene match: 1. CDR3 DNA: TGTGCCAGCAGCTTAGAGGGACAGGGGAATCAGCCCCAGCATTTT. As protein: CASSLEGQGNQPQHF.

V usage is TRBV9 and J usage is TRBJ2-1, with 9 positions matching TRBD2. V trimming: 5 bases; J trimming: 7 bases; junction bases outside the gene matches: 7. The CDR3 is 14 residues long. Germline V gives CDR1 SGDLS, CDR2 YYNGEE. The CDR3 here is CASRRDSGGNEQFF. CDR3 in DNA: TGTGCCAGCAGACGGGATAGCGGGGGAAATGAGCAGTTCTTC.

The rearrangement links TRBV7-9 to TRBJ1-1; a possible D gene is TRBD1 (6 bases). The germline V gene encodes CDR1 SEHNR and CDR2 FQNEAQ (reference sequence). Trimming stripped 8 bases from V and 0 bases from J, with 10 bases between. The CDR3 is 13 residues long. The CDR3 DNA follows: TGTGCCAGCCACGGACAGTTGAACACTGAAGCTTTCTTT. This gives the protein CASHGQLNTEAFF.

This clone was recorded only once. The gene calls are TRBV7-3 and TRBJ2-3; perhaps TRBD1 as D (6 bases). The CDR3 is 17 amino acids. Germline lookup yields CDR1 SGHTA and CDR2 FQGTGA. V shed 1 base and J shed 5 bases, with 19 bases lying between them. CDR3 sequence reads: CASSLKRDRRGLDTQYF. In DNA, the CDR3 is TGTGCCAGCAGCTTAAAGCGAGACAGGAGAGGGCTAGATACGCAGTATTTT.

CDR3 in DNA: TGTGCCAGCAGCCCCGGGAACCCCAACACAGATACGCAGTATTTT. The encoded protein is CASSPGNPNTDTQYF. The chain carries TRBV7-2 and TRBJ2-3; TRBD2 might be the D (5 bases). V was trimmed by 5 bases and J by 2 bases, leaving 14 bases between them. The CDR3 totals 15 residues. The germline V gene encodes CDR1 SGHTA and CDR2 FQGNSA. The full variable domain, in which reference TRBV7-2 and TRBJ2-3 provide the parts outside the CDR3, is GAGVSQSPSNKVTEKGKDVELRCDPISGHTALYWYRQSLGQGLEFLIYFQGNSAPDKSGLPSDRFSAERTGGSVSTLTIQRTQQEDSAVYLCASSPGNPNTDTQYFGPGTRLTVL.

The chain carries TRBV11-3 and TRBJ1-3; D remains ambiguous. The V end was cut by 5 bases, the J end by 0 bases, with 17 bases between. CDR3 length: 17 residues. CDR1 is SGHNT, CDR2 YENEEA, per germline. The CDR3, as DNA: TGTGCCAGCAGCACTTCAGAGGGCACCTTCTCTGGAAACACCATATATTTT. This codes for CASSTSEGTFSGNTIYF. Based on the CDR3 plus reference TRBV11-3 and TRBJ1-3, the full variable domain is EAGVVQSPRYKIIEKKQPVAFWCNPISGHNTLYWYLQNLGQGPELLIRYENEEAVDDSQLPKDRFSAERLKGVDSTLKIQPAELGDSAVYLCASSTSEGTFSGNTIYFGEGSWLTVV.

This clone has only a few counts. The chain uses TRBV2 and TRBJ2-1; no reliable D call. The CDR3 is made up of 15 amino acids. V lost 6 bases to trimming and J lost 0 bases, with 12 bases between them. CDR1 and CDR2 from the germline V gene are SNHLY and FYNNEI. Here the CDR3 reads CASSPLANSYNEQFF. The CDR3 DNA is TGTGCCAGCAGCCCCTTAGCAAACTCCTACAATGAGCAGTTCTTC.

The chain has TRBV9 and TRBJ2-7, with 7 bases lining up with TRBD1. The J segment lost 0 bases and the V segment lost 0 bases, leaving 3 bases of the junction unmatched. Germline CDR1 SGDLS, CDR2 YYNGEE. The CDR3 totals 15 residues. This CDR3 reads CASSVEGTASYEQYF. The CDR3 coding sequence is TGTGCCAGCAGCGTAGAAGGGACAGCCTCCTACGAGCAGTACTTC.